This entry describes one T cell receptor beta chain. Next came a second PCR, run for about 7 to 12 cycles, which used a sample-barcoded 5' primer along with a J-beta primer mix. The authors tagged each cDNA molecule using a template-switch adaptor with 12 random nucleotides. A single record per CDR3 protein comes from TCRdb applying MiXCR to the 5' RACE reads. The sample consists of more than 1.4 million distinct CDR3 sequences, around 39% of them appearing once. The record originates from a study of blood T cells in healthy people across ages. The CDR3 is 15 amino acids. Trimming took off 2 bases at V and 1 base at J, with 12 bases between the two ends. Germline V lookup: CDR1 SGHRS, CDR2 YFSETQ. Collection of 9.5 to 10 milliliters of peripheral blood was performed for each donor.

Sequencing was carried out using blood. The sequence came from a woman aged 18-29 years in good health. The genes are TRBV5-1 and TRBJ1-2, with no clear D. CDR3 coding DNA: TGCGCCAGCAGCTTCGTAGGAACCTATAACTATGGCTACACCTTC. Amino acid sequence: CASSFVGTYNYGYTF.